This T cell receptor (beta chain) derives from a study of T cells in Graves' hyperthyroidism and ophthalmopathy. Study-wide background: The blood sample was taken at first diagnosis, before treatment began.

This clonotype was seen repeatedly, ten times or more. The target antigen is unknown. Amplified TCR beta CDR3 regions derived from RNA transcripts. Researchers ran a first-round RT-PCR on the TCR CDR3 using the HTBI primer set. Each CDR3 protein is one row after TCRdb ran MiXCR on the multiplex PCR reads. The sample lists 550,000 to 800,000 distinct CDR3 sequences, approximately 16% occurring once. If no ophthalmopathy progression occurred within 18 months, Graves' hyperthyroidism was stable. Patients were excluded because of uncontrolled infection, other autoimmune disease, pregnancy or lactation. Study results and limitations: Most thyroid clonotypes expanded above 0.001 were also detected in blood.

The CDR3 consists of 11 residues. V was pared by 0 bases and J by 7 bases, with 4 bases between. Germline V gene lookup returns CDR1 SGHDT and CDR2 YYEEEE. The specimen was blood. The V and J genes are TRBV5-6 and TRBJ2-5; D is unclear. The sequence was obtained from a man aged 18 to 30 with Graves' hyperthyroidism. The CDR3: CASSLAGTQYF. CDR3 nucleotides: TGTGCCAGCAGCTTGGCGGGGACCCAGTACTTC. Combining the CDR3 with reference TRBV5-6 and TRBJ2-5 gives the whole variable domain DAGVTQSPTHLIKTRGQQVTLRCSPKSGHDTVSWYQQALGQGPQFIFQYYEEEERQRGNFPDRFSGHQFPNYSSELNVNALLLGDSALYLCASSLAGTQYFGPGTRLLVL.